These 14 T cell receptor beta chains share one sample of origin, sequenced in a study of OX40 agonist ivuxolimab in advanced cancers. Generated by immunoSEQ multiplex PCR, the TCRdb table keeps only in-frame clones and is missing some. The sample contains 57,000 or so clones, about 82% of which appear only once. The sequenced sample was CD4+ or CD8+ T cells sorted from blood, obtained in a trial of the OX40 agonist ivuxolimab. These receptor sequences come from an adult with an advanced solid tumor such as melanoma, head and neck, liver or kidney cancer.

The chain links TRBV7-2 to TRBJ2-2, with 8 nucleotides matching TRBD2. This CDR3 comprises 16 residues. With V trimmed by 6 bases and J by 10 bases, 16 bases remained unmatched. The V gene's germline CDR1 is SGHTA and CDR2 FQGNSA. The CDR3 sequence: CASSSGGAGGVAELFF. The CDR3 bases are TGTGCCAGCAGTTCTGGCGGGGCGGGAGGCGTCGCGGAGCTGTTTTTT.

This clone appeared once. The chain uses TRBV7-3 and TRBJ2-5; 9 nucleotides line up with TRBD1. Trimming removed 2 bases from V and 0 bases from J; junction bases left unmatched: 4. The CDR3 is made up of 16 amino acids. CDR1 is SGHTA and CDR2 is FQGTGA in the germline V gene. The chain's CDR3 is CASSLGQGPYQETQYF. The CDR3 DNA sequence: TGTGCCAGCAGCTTAGGACAGGGGCCGTACCAAGAGACCCAGTACTTC.

V is TRBV20-1 and J is TRBJ2-7; perhaps TRBD1 as D (5 bases). The CDR3 length is 10 residues. Trimming took 3 bases from V and 6 from J, leaving 6 bases between them. Germline-derived CDR1 and CDR2 are DFQATT and SNEGSKA (reference sequence). Written as DNA, the CDR3 is TGCAGTGCTAGCAGGGCCGAGCAGTACTTC. It translates to CSASRAEQYF.

The chain links TRBV5-8 to TRBJ2-7; 10 nucleotides line up with TRBD1. J was trimmed by 6 bases and V by 3 bases; bases with no gene match: 3. Germline-derived CDR1 and CDR2 are SGHTS and YDEGEE. The CDR3 is made up of 13 amino acids. The DNA of the CDR3 is TGTGCCAGCAGCTGGGGGGACAGGGGCGAGCAGTACTTC. It is translated as CASSWGDRGEQYF.

This chain links TRBV5-4 with TRBJ1-6; TRBD1 matches at 8 bases. V was pared by 4 bases and J by 7 bases, with 7 bases of the junction left unmatched. The CDR3 is 15 residues long. Germline V lookup: CDR1 SGHNT, CDR2 YYREEE (reference sequence). The CDR3 DNA is TGTGCCAGCAGCCCCCAGACAGGGGAAAATTCACCCCTCCACTTT. This sequence encodes CASSPQTGENSPLHF.

This chain uses TRBV28 with TRBJ2-2; perhaps TRBD2 as D (5 bases). The germline V gene encodes CDR1 MDHEN and CDR2 SYDVKM. This CDR3 is 15 amino acids long. The germline V and J ends were trimmed by 3 bases and 4 bases, with 12 bases remaining between them. CDR3 region: CASSFILAGTGELFF. The DNA of the CDR3 is TGTGCCAGCAGTTTTATCCTAGCAGGCACCGGGGAGCTGTTTTTT.

The genes are TRBV28 and TRBJ2-1; D remains unclear. The CDR3 runs 14 residues. The V end lost 2 bases, the J end lost 4 bases, and 9 bases lay between the germline ends. Looked up from germline, CDR1 is MDHEN and CDR2 is SYDVKM. CDR3 sequence reads: CASSLGQDYNEQFF. As DNA, the CDR3 is TGTGCCAGCAGTTTAGGGCAGGATTACAATGAGCAGTTCTTC.

This clone has only a few counts. The V gene is TRBV9, the J gene TRBJ1-1, with a weak D call TRBD1 (5 bases). The V end lost 0 bases, the J end lost 4 bases, and 13 bases lay between the germline ends. This CDR3 contains 15 residues. CDR1 is SGDLS, CDR2 YYNGEE, per germline. The CDR3 region has the DNA TGTGCCAGCAGCGTAGAGGGGCGTAGTGGCACTGAAGCTTTCTTT. This encodes CASSVEGRSGTEAFF.

This clone appeared once. V gene TRBV28 combines with J gene TRBJ1-5, with TRBD1 as a possible D gene (6 bases). Looked up from germline, CDR1 is MDHEN and CDR2 is SYDVKM. Trimming removed 4 bases from V and 1 base from J, with 17 bases in between. This CDR3 region has 17 residues. In DNA form, the CDR3 reads TGTGCCAGCAGTTACAGGGCTAGTCCAAAAAGCAATCAGCCCCAGCATTTT. As protein: CASSYRASPKSNQPQHF.

The chain is built from TRBV5-4 and TRBJ1-2; D gene uncertain. Germline V gene data show CDR1 as SGHNT and CDR2 as YYREEE (reference sequence). Deletions cut 1 base from V and 7 bases from J, with 14 bases between. This CDR3 contains 14 residues. In nucleotides, the CDR3 is TGTGCCAGCAGCTTGCCCAGGAGAGGCCCTGGCTACACCTTC. Amino acids: CASSLPRRGPGYTF.

The chain links TRBV5-3 to TRBJ2-2; tentatively, D is TRBD1 (6 bases). TRBV5-3 is assigned to the ORF class and has an uncertain function. The CDR3 length is 15 residues. Trimming removed 0 bases at V and 2 bases at J, with 8 bases between. CDR3 amino acids: CARSLVDRNTGELFF. CDR3 sequence (DNA): TGTGCCAGAAGCTTGGTGGACAGAAACACCGGGGAGCTGTTTTTT.

The J gene is TRBJ2-2, the V gene TRBV5-1, with 7 bases that match TRBD1. Germline CDR1 reads SGHRS; CDR2 reads YFSETQ. V lost 9 bases and J lost 0; bases outside the gene matches: 8. The CDR3 is 15 amino acids. CDR3 region: CATAVGGTNTGELFF. CDR3 DNA: TGCGCCACCGCGGTAGGGGGCACGAACACCGGGGAGCTGTTTTTT.

The rearrangement uses TRBV30 and TRBJ2-7; D gene unclear. Trimming stripped 5 bases from V and 2 bases from J, with 7 bases between. The CDR3 is 11 amino acids. CDR1 and CDR2 from the germline V gene are GTSNPN and SVGIG (reference sequence). This CDR3 reads CAWGRPYEQYF. The CDR3 region has the DNA TGTGCCTGGGGTCGCCCCTACGAGCAGTACTTC.

The chain is built from TRBV28 and TRBJ2-5, with 10 bases fitting TRBD1. The V gene's germline CDR1 is MDHEN and CDR2 SYDVKM. The CDR3 sequence is 12 residues long. J lost 11 bases, V lost 6 bases, and 6 bases had no gene match. The CDR3 here is CASRETDRGQYF. The CDR3 DNA is TGTGCCAGCAGGGAGACGGACAGGGGGCAGTACTTC.